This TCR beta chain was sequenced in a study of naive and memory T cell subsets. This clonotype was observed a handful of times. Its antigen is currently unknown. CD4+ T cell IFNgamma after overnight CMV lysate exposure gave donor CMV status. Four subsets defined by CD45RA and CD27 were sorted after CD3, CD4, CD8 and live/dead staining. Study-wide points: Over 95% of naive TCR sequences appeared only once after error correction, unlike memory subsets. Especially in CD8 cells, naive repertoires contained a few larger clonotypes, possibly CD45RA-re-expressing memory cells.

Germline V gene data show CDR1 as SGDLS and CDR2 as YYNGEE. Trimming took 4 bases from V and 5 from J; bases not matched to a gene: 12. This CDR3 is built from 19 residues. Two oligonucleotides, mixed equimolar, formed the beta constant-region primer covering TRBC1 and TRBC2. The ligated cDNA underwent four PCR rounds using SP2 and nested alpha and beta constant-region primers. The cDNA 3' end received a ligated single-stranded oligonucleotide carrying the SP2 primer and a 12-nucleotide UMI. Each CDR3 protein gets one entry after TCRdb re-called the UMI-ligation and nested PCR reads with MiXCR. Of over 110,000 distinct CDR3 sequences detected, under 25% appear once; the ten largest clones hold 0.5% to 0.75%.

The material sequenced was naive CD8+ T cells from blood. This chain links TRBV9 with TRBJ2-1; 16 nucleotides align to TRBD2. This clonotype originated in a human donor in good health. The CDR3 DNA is TGTGCCAGCAGCACAAATCCCGGGACTAGCGGGAGGGCGGACAATGAGCAGTTCTTC. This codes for CASSTNPGTSGRADNEQFF. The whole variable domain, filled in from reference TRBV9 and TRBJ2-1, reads DSGVTQTPKHLITATGQRVTLRCSPRSGDLSVYWYQQSLDQGLQFLIQYYNGEERAKGNILERFSAQQFPDLHSELNLSSLELGDSALYFCASSTNPGTSGRADNEQFFGPGTRLTVL.